What follows is one T cell receptor beta chain and its context. Its antigen remains unidentified. RNA was extracted with the RNeasy kit, and a quantity of roughly 0.5 to 1 ug was reverse transcribed using random hexamers. Multiplex immunoSEQ PCR targeted 54 Vbeta and 13 Jbeta TCR beta segments. TCRdb reprocessed the immunoSEQ multiplex PCR reads via MiXCR and lists one record per CDR3 protein. The sample shows 130,000 or so distinct CDR3 sequences, 65% to 90% of them seen only once. This specimen comes from a study of CD8 T cells in Susac syndrome. Study results and limitations: The study admitted that it had a relatively small number of individuals in its TCR sequencing and HLA analysis.

CD8+ and CD4+ T cells taken from blood had their TCR beta sequenced. The multiple sclerosis controls consisted of treatment-naive patients with relapsing-remitting disease, either stable or active. The V gene's germline CDR1 is SEHNR and CDR2 FQNEAQ (reference sequence). V dropped 1 base and J dropped 4 bases, with 22 bases sitting between them. The CDR3 length is 18 residues. The sequencing sample was made of CD8+ T cells from PBMCs. This TCR was recovered from a human donor with multiple sclerosis. The rearrangement joins TRBV7-9 to TRBJ1-2; D is possibly TRBD1 (5 bases). The CDR3 protein is CASSLVELGRGTGYGYTF. CDR3 nucleotide sequence: TGTGCCAGCAGCTTAGTTGAATTAGGTCGGGGGACCGGCTATGGCTACACCTTC.